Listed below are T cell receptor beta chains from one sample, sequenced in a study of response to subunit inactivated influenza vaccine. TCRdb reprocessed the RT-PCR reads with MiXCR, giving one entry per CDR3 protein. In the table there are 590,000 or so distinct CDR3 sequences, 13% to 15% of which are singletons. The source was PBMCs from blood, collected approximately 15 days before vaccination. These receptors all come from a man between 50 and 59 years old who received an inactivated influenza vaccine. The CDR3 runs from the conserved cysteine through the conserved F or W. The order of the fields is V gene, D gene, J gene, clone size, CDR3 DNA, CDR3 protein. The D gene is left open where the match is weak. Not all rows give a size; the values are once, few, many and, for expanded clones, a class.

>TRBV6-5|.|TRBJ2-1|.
TGTGCCAGCAGTTACTCGACATTAGCTGAAGGGCAGTTCTTC
CASSYSTLAEGQFF
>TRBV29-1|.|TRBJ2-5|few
TGCAGCGTTGGAAGGATTGGAGAGACCCAGTACTTC
CSVGRIGETQYF
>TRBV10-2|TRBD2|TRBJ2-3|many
TGCGCCAGCAGTGACCGGGGGGGGCTAACAGATACGCAGTATTTT
CASSDRGGLTDTQYF
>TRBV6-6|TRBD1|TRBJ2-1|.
TGTGCCAGCAGTTACTGGACAGGGCGCGAGCAGTTCTTC
CASSYWTGREQFF
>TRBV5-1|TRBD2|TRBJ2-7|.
TGCGCCAGCAGTAGGGATAGCGGGGTCTACGAGCAGTACTTC
CASSRDSGVYEQYF
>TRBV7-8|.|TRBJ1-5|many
TGTGCCAGCAGCCCCCTCATTAGCAATCAGCCCCAGCATTTT
CASSPLISNQPQHF
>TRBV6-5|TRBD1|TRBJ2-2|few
TGTGCCAGCAGTTACTCGGGTGGGACAGGGACAACCGGGGAGCTGTTTTTT
CASSYSGGTGTTGELFF
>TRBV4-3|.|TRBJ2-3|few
TGCGCCAGCAGCCAAGATATAGACAGCTCTAGCACAGATACGCAGTATTTT
CASSQDIDSSSTDTQYF
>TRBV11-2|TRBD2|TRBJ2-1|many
TGTGCCAGCAGTCGGACTAGCGGGATAACCAATGAGCAGTTCTTC
CASSRTSGITNEQFF
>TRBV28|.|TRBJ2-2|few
TGTGCCAGCATCCGACCGGGGGCCCCGAACACCGGGGAGCTGTTTTTT
CASIRPGAPNTGELFF
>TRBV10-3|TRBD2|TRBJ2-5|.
TGTGCCATCCGCCCATCCCGGGAGGGAGAGACCCAGTACTTC
CAIRPSREGETQYF
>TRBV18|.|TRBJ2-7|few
TGTGCCAGCTCACCCCCTGGGGGCCGGCTGTCCGAGCAGTACTTC
CASSPPGGRLSEQYF
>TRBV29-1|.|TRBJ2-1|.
TGCAGCGTCGTATGGGGGGTAGCTTACAATGAGCAGTTCTTC
CSVVWGVAYNEQFF
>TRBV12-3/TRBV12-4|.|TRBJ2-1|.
TGTGCCAGCAGCTCCGTGGGGGGCTACAATGAGCAGTTCTTC
CASSSVGGYNEQFF
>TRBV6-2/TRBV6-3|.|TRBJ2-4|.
TGTGCCAGCAGTGACCCAATCATTCTAGCCAAAAACATTCAGTACTTC
CASSDPIILAKNIQYF
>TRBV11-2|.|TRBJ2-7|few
TGTGCCAGCAGCTCATTACTTCCGGGGATGACTAGGGAGCAGTACTTC
CASSSLLPGMTREQYF
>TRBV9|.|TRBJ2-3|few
TGTGCCAGCAGCGTAGGGGCCTCAGCTGCGACAGATACGCAGTATTTT
CASSVGASAATDTQYF
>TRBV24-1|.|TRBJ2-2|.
TGTGCCACCAGTGATTTTGGGACGAACACCGGGGAGCTGTTTTTT
CATSDFGTNTGELFF
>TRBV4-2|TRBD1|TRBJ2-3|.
TGTGCCAGCAGCCAAGGAGACAGGGCTCACACAGATACGCAGTATTTT
CASSQGDRAHTDTQYF
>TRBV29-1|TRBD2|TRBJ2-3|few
TGCAGCGTCGGTTCCCTACTAGCGGACACAGATACGCAGTATTTT
CSVGSLLADTDTQYF
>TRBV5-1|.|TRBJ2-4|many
TGCGCCAGCAGCCCGGGGACACCGGTAGCCAAAAACATTCAGTACTTC
CASSPGTPVAKNIQYF
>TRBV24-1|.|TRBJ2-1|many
TGTGCCACCAGTGATTTCCAGATCGGTGAGCAGTTCTTC
CATSDFQIGEQFF
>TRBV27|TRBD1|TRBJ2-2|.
TGTGCCAGCAGAACCGCGCCAGGGGGTAGCACCGGGGAGCTGTTTTTT
CASRTAPGGSTGELFF
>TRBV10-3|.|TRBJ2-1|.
TGTGCCATCAGTGAGTCGAACGGGGACAATGAGCAGTTCTTC
CAISESNGDNEQFF
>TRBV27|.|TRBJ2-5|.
TGTGCCAGCAGTTTTGGTCCGAAAGAGACCCAGTACTTC
CASSFGPKETQYF
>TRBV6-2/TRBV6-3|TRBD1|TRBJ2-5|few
TGTGCCAGCACCTCCGGACAGGGGTATTTGGGGGAGACCCAGTACTTC
CASTSGQGYLGETQYF
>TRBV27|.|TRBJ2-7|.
TGTGCCAGCAGTTCAGGGATCCGAGGGTACGAGCAGTACTTC
CASSSGIRGYEQYF
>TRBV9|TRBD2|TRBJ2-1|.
TGTGCCAGCAGCGTAGGAGGGGTAGCGGGAGTAAATGAGCAGTTCTTC
CASSVGGVAGVNEQFF
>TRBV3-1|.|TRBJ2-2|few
TGTGCCAGCAGAAACAGGGTGGTCGACACCGGGGAGCTGTTTTTT
CASRNRVVDTGELFF
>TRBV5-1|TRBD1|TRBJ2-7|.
TGCGCCAGCAGCTCCCGACAGGGGAGGATTCACGAGCAGTACTTC
CASSSRQGRIHEQYF
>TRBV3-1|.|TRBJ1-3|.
TGTGCCAGCAGCCAACTAAGGGGCACCATATATTTT
CASSQLRGTIYF
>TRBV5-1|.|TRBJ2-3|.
TGCGCCAGCAGCTTGGGGGAGCCGACCCGCGATACGCAGTATTTT
CASSLGEPTRDTQYF
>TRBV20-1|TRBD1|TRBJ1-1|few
TGCAGTGCTCGACCCTCGACAGGGAGAGAAGCTTTCTTT
CSARPSTGREAFF
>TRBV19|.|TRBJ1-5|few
TGTGCCAGTAGTATAGCCCGCAATCAGCCCCAGCATTTT
CASSIARNQPQHF
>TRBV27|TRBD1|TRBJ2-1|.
TGTGCCAGCAGGGACAGGGGGCGTACTGAGCAGTTCTTC
CASRDRGRTEQFF
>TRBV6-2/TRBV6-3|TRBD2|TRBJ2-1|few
TGTGCCAGCAGTTATGGACTAGCGGGGGTCCCCTACAATGAGCAGTTCTTC
CASSYGLAGVPYNEQFF